This entry lists 4 T cell receptor beta chains sequenced from one sample in a study of cytomegalovirus exposure and HLA in healthy donors (dated by TCRdb to about 2017). The library was obtained by the immunoSEQ multiplex PCR assay. TCRdb obtained this table from immuneACCESS and retained in-frame rearrangements with V and J assigned. These tables miss some clones; where compared with another copy, unresolved V genes account for less than half of the shortfall, and the remainder is unexplained. Present in this sample are 160,000 or so clones, roughly nine tenths of which were seen just once. Jointly, the top ten make up roughly 3% of the sample. The source material was PBMCs. These receptors were taken from a man aged 18-30 years in good health and CMV-seropositive.

This rearrangement joins TRBV28 to TRBJ1-2, with TRBD1 identical over 7 bases. This CDR3 spans 19 amino acids. Per germline, CDR1 MDHEN and CDR2 SYDVKM. The ends lost 3 bases at V and 2 bases at J; junction bases unmatched: 18. The DNA for the CDR3 is TGTGCCAGCAGTTTTTGGGGGGTGAACAGGGGCCAGATCAACTATGGCTACACCTTC. Translated, it gives CASSFWGVNRGQINYGYTF.

The chain carries TRBV6-6 and TRBJ1-2; weak D call: TRBD1 (6 bases). The CDR3 has 13 amino acids. Trimming took 5 bases from V and 6 from J, leaving 13 bases between them. The germline V gene encodes CDR1 MNHNY and CDR2 SVGAGI (reference sequence). CDR3 amino acids: CASSPWGGDGYTF. DNA for the CDR3: TGTGCCAGCAGTCCCTGGGGGGGCGATGGCTACACCTTC.

The chain links TRBV28 to TRBJ2-7; D unclear. The germline V gene encodes CDR1 MDHEN and CDR2 SYDVKM. This CDR3 contains 16 residues. V lost 5 bases, J lost 7 bases, and 24 bases lay in between. As DNA, the CDR3 is TGTGCCAGCAGTCCCCCCGTCGCGGCTTTCATATGGGAGCAGTACTTC. Translating gives CASSPPVAAFIWEQYF.

V is TRBV7-6 and J is TRBJ1-5, with 7 positions matching TRBD1. V lost 1 base, J lost 5 bases, and 2 bases stayed unmatched. Germline loops: CDR1 SGHVS, CDR2 FNYEAQ. CDR3 length: 14 amino acids. CDR3 in amino acids: CASSLEGADQPQHF. The DNA for the CDR3 is TGTGCCAGCAGCTTAGAGGGGGCGGATCAGCCCCAGCATTTT.